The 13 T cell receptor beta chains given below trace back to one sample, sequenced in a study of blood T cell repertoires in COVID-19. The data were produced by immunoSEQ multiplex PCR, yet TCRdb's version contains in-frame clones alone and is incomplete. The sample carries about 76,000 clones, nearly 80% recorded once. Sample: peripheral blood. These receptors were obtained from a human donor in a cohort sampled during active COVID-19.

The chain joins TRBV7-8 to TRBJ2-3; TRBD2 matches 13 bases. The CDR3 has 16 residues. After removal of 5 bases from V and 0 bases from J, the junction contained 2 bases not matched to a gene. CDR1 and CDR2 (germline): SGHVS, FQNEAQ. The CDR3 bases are TGTGCCAGCAGCGCGACTAGCGGGGGGAGCACAGATACGCAGTATTTT. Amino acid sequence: CASSATSGGSTDTQYF.

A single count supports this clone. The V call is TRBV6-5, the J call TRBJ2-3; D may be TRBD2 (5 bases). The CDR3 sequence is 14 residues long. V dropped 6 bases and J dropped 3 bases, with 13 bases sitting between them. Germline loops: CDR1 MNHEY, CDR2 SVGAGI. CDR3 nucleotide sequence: TGTGCCAGCAGGGTTAGAGGGCAGACAGATACGCAGTATTTT. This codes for CASRVRGQTDTQYF.

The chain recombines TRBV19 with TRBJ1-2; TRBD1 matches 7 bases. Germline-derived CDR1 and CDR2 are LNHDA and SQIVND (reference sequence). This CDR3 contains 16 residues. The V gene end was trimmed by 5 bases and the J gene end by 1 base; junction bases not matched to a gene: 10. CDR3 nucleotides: TGTGCCAGTAGTGTCTCTCAGGACAGGAGTAACTATGGCTACACCTTC. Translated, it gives CASSVSQDRSNYGYTF.

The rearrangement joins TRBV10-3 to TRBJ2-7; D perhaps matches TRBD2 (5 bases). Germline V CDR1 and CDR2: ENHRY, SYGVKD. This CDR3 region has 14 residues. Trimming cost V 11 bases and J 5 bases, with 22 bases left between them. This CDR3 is CAVTVERAGHEQYF. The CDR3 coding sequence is TGTGCCGTCACGGTGGAGAGGGCAGGCCACGAGCAGTACTTC.

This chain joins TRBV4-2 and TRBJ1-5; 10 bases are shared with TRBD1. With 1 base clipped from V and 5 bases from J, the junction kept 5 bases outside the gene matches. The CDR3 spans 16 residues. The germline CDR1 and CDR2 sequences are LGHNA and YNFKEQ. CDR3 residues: CASSQVLTGGYQPQHF. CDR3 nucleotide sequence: TGTGCCAGCAGCCAAGTCCTGACAGGGGGCTATCAGCCCCAGCATTTT.

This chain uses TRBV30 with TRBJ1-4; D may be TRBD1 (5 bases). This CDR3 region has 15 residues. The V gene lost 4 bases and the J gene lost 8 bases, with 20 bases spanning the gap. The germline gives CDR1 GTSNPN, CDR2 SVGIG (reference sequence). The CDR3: CAWTPREGTGEKLFF. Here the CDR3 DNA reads TGTGCCTGGACCCCCCGGGAGGGGACCGGCGAAAAACTGTTTTTT. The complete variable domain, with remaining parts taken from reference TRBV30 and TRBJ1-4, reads SQTIHQWPATLVQPVGSPLSLECTVEGTSNPNLYWYRQAAGRGLQLLFYSVGIGQISSEVPQNLSASRPQDRQFILSSKKLLLSDSGFYLCAWTPREGTGEKLFFGSGTQLSVL.

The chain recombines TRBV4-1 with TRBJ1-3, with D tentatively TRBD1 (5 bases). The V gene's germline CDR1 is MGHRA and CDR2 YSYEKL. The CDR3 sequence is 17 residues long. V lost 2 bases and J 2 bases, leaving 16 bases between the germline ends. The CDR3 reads CASSQHTNRGAGNTIYF. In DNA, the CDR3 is TGCGCCAGCAGCCAACATACAAATCGGGGGGCTGGAAACACCATATATTTT.

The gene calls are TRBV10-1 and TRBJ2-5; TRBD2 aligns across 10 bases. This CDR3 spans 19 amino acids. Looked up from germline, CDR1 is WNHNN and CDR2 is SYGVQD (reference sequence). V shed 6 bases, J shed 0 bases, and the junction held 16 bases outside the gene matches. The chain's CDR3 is CASREGTLAGGRYQETQYF. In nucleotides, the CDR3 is TGCGCCAGCAGGGAGGGGACCTTAGCGGGGGGCCGGTACCAAGAGACCCAGTACTTC.

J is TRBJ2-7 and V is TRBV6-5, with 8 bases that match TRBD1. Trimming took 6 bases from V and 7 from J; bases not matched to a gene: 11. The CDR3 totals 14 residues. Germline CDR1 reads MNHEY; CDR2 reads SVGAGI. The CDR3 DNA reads TGTGCCAGCAGCCGGGGGCAGGGGGCTGGAGAGCAGTACGTC. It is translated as CASSRGQGAGEQYV.

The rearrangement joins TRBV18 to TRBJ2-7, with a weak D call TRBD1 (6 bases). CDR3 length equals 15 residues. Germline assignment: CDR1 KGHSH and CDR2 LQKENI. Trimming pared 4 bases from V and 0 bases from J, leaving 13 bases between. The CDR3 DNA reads TGTGCCAGCTCACGAGCGAGGGACAACTCCTACGAGCAGTACTTC. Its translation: CASSRARDNSYEQYF. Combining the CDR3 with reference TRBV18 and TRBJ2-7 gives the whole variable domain NAGVMQNPRHLVRRRGQEARLRCSPMKGHSHVYWYRQLPEEGLKFMVYLQKENIIDESGMPKERFSAEFPKEGPSILRIQQVVRGDSAAYFCASSRARDNSYEQYFGPGTRLTVT.

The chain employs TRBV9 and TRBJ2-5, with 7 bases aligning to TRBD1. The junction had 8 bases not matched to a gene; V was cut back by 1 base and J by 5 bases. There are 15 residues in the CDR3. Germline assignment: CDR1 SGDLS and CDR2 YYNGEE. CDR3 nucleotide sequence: TGTGCCAGCAGCGTAAATAGGGGGCAGGGGGAGACCCAGTACTTC. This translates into CASSVNRGQGETQYF.

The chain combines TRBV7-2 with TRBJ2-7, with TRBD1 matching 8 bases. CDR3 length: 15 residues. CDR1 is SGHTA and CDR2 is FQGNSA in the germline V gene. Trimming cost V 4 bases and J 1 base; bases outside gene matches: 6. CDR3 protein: CASSSGGRGSYEQYF. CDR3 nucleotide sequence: TGTGCCAGCAGCTCAGGGGGCAGGGGGTCCTACGAGCAGTACTTC. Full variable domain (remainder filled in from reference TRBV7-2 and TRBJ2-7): GAGVSQSPSNKVTEKGKDVELRCDPISGHTALYWYRQSLGQGLEFLIYFQGNSAPDKSGLPSDRFSAERTGGSVSTLTIQRTQQEDSAVYLCASSSGGRGSYEQYFGPGTRLTVT.

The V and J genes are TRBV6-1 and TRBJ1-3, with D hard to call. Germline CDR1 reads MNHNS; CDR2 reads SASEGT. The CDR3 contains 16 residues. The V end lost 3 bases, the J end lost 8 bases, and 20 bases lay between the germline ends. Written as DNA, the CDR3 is TGTGCCAGCAGTGATCCGGTGGCGCGCAGGTCGGACACCATATATTTT. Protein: CASSDPVARRSDTIYF.